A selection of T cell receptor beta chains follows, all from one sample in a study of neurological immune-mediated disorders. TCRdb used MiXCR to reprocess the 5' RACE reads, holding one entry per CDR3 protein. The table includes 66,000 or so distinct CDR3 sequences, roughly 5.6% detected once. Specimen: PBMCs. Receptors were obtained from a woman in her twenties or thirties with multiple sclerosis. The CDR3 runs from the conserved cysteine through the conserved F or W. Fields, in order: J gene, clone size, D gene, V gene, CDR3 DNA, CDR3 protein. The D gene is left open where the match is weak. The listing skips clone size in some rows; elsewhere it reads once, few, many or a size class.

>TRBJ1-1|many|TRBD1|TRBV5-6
TGTGCCAGCAGCCGACAGGGAACCTTGAACACTGAAGCTTTCTTT
CASSRQGTLNTEAFF
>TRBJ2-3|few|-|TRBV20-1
TGCAGTGCCAAGATAGGGCAGGTGCCCGGGGCGCAGTATTTT
CSAKIGQVPGAQYF
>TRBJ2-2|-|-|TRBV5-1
TGCGCCAGCAGCTTGGAAGGACACCCGAACACCGGGGAGCTGTTTTTT
CASSLEGHPNTGELFF
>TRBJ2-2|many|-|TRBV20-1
TGCAGTGCGAGAGGAGGACAGAACACCGGGGAGCTGTTTTTT
CSARGGQNTGELFF
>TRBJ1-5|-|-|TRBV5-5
TGTGCCAGCAGCTTTAATCTTGCAGCCTTGGGCAATCAGCCCCAGCATTTT
CASSFNLAALGNQPQHF
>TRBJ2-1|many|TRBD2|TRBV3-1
TGTGCCAGCAGCCAAGACCCCGGATTAACTAGCGAAAGGGGCAATGAGCAGTTCTTC
CASSQDPGLTSERGNEQFF
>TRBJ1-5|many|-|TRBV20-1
TGCAGCACAGGGAATGGCAATCAGCCCCAGCATTTT
CSTGNGNQPQHF
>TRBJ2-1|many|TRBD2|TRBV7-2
TGTGCCAGCAGCCCAACATTACTAGCGGGGGTTTACAATGAGCAGTTCTTC
CASSPTLLAGVYNEQFF
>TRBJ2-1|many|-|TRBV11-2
TGTGCCAGCAGCTCACCCTCGCGGGATGAGCAGTTCTTC
CASSSPSRDEQFF
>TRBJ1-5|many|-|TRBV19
TGTGCCAGTAGCTGGCGGGGCAGGGGAAATCAGCCCCAGAATTTT
CASSWRGRGNQPQNF
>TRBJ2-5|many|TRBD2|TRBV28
TGTGCCAGCAGTTTATTCCCCCAAGCGGGGGGGCAAGAGACCCAGTACTTC
CASSLFPQAGGQETQYF
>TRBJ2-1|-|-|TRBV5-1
-
CASSFYICSVSGGTKSYNEQFF
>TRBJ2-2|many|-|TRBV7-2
TGTGCCAGCAGCTTAGCGCTGGCTCCTAACACCGGGGAGCTGTTTTTT
CASSLALAPNTGELFF
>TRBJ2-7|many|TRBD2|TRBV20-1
TGCAGTGCTAGTACTAGCGGGGGCTACGAGCAGTACTTC
CSASTSGGYEQYF
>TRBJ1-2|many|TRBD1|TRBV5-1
TGCGCCAGCAGGACGACAGGGCCCTATGGCTACACCTTC
CASRTTGPYGYTF
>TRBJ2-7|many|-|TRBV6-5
TGTGCCAGCAGCTACCGGGGGCCGGCCTACGAGCAGTACTTC
CASSYRGPAYEQYF
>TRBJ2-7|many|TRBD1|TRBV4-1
TGCGCCAGCAGCCGGGGGACAGGGGGCGATATCTCCTACGAGCAGTACTTC
CASSRGTGGDISYEQYF
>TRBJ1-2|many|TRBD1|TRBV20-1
TGCAGTGCCCCTCCCGACAGGGGGCTTAGCTATGGCTACACCTTC
CSAPPDRGLSYGYTF
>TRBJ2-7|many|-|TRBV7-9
TGTGCCAGCAGTCCCCCGCGGACCTACGAGCAGTACTTC
CASSPPRTYEQYF
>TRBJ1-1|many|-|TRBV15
TGTGCCACCAGCAGAGATTACCTGGGGCAGAACACTGAAGCTTTCTTT
CATSRDYLGQNTEAFF
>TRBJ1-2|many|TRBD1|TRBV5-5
TGTGCCAGCAGCTGGACAGGGCCGGACTATGGCTACACCTTC
CASSWTGPDYGYTF
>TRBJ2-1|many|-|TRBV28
TGTGCCAGCCTAGGGACCCCTAACAATGAGCAGTTCTTC
CASLGTPNNEQFF
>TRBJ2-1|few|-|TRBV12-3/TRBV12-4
TGTGCCAGCAGTTTATGGCTGAGCTCCTACAATGAGCAGTTCTTC
CASSLWLSSYNEQFF
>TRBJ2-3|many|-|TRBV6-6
TGTGCCAGCAGCCCCGAGGCGGATACGCAGTATTTT
CASSPEADTQYF
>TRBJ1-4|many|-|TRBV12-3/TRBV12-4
TGTGCCAGCAACGGGGTAGATGAAAAACTGTTTTTT
CASNGVDEKLFF
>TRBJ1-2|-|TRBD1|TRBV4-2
TGTGCCAGCAGCCAAGACGCAGGGACAGCCTATGGCTACACCTTC
CASSQDAGTAYGYTF
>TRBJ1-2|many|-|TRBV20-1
TGCCTTTTCCTGACAGGACTTAACTATGGCTACACCTTC
CLFLTGLNYGYTF
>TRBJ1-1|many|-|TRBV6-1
TGTGCCAGCAGTGACAGGGTCGGTGAAGCTTTCTTT
CASSDRVGEAFF
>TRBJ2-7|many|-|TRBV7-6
TGTGCCAGCAGCTTAGCGGGGGGCTACGAGCAGTACTTC
CASSLAGGYEQYF
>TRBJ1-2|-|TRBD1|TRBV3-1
TGTGCCAGCAGCCCCCGGGACAGGGTCTATAACGGAGGCTACACCTTC
CASSPRDRVYNGGYTF
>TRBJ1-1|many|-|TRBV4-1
TGCGCCAGCAGCCAAGATTCCCTCCTTAAGAACACTGAAGCTTTCTTT
CASSQDSLLKNTEAFF
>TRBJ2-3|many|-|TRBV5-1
TGCGCCAGCAGCGTGGGGACGTCGAGCACAGATACGCAGTATTTT
CASSVGTSSTDTQYF
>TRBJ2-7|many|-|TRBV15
TGTGCCACCAGCAGAGATCGGTCCAGGCCGCCCGACGAGCAGTACTTC
CATSRDRSRPPDEQYF
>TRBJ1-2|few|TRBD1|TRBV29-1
TGCAGCGCCGTGGGGACAGACTATGGCTACACCTTC
CSAVGTDYGYTF
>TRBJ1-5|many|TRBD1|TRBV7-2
TGTGCCAGCAGTCGAACGACAGGGGACCATCAGCCCCAGCATTTT
CASSRTTGDHQPQHF
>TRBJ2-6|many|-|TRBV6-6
TGTGCCAGCAGTCGGAACTCTGGGGCCAACGTCCTGACTTTC
CASSRNSGANVLTF
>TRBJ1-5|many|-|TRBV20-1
TGCAGTGCTAATAACGATCGGGGAGACAATCAGCCCCAGCATTTT
CSANNDRGDNQPQHF
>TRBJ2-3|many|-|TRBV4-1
TGCGCCAGCAGCCAAGTAATGGGTGGAGGAGATACGCAGTATTTT
CASSQVMGGGDTQYF
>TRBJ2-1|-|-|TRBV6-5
TGTGCCAGCAGTTACTTAGGGGGCAATGAGCAGTTCTTC
CASSYLGGNEQFF
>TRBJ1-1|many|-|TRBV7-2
TGTGCCAGCAGCTTAGGGGGAGGGATCTTCACTGAAGCTTTCTTT
CASSLGGGIFTEAFF